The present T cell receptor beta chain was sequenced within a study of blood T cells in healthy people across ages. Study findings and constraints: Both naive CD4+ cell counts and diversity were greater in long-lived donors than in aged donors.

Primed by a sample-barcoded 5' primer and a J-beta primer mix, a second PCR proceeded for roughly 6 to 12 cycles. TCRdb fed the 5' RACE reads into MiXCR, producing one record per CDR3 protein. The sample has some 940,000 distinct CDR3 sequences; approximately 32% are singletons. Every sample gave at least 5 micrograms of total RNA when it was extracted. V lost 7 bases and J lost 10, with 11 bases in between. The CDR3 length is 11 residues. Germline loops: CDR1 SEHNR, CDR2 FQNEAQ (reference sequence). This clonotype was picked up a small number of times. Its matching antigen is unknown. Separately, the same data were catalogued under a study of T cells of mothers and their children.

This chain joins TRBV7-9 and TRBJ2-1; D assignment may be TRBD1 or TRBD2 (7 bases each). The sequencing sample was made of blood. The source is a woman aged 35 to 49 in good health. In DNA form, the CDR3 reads TGTGCCAGCAACCAGGGGGGGGAGCAGTTCTTC. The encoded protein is CASNQGGEQFF.